This entry is about one TCR beta chain. As yet, its antigen is unknown. This specimen comes from a study of T cell repertoires and HLA-DP antigens. Study in general: Alloantigens: one with one groove difference and one with about 11 differences versus self.

Clones were sequenced by immunoSEQ multiplex PCR, and TCRdb holds only the in-frame ones, with some missing. This sample has over 60,000 clones, with roughly 75% found just once. This CDR3 is 16 amino acids long. Germline CDR1 is SEHNR and CDR2 is FQNEAQ (reference sequence). V was clipped by 5 bases and J by 6 bases; unmatched bases: 11. This chain connects TRBV7-9 to TRBJ2-1, with 9 bases aligning to TRBD2. Sequencing input: CD4+ T cells from PBMCs. The TCR originated in a man aged 55 to 70 in good health and CMV-seronegative. As DNA, the CDR3 is TGTGCCAGCAGCCGCCTTCCTAGCGGGACGCGCAATGAGCAGTTCTTC. This encodes CASSRLPSGTRNEQFF.